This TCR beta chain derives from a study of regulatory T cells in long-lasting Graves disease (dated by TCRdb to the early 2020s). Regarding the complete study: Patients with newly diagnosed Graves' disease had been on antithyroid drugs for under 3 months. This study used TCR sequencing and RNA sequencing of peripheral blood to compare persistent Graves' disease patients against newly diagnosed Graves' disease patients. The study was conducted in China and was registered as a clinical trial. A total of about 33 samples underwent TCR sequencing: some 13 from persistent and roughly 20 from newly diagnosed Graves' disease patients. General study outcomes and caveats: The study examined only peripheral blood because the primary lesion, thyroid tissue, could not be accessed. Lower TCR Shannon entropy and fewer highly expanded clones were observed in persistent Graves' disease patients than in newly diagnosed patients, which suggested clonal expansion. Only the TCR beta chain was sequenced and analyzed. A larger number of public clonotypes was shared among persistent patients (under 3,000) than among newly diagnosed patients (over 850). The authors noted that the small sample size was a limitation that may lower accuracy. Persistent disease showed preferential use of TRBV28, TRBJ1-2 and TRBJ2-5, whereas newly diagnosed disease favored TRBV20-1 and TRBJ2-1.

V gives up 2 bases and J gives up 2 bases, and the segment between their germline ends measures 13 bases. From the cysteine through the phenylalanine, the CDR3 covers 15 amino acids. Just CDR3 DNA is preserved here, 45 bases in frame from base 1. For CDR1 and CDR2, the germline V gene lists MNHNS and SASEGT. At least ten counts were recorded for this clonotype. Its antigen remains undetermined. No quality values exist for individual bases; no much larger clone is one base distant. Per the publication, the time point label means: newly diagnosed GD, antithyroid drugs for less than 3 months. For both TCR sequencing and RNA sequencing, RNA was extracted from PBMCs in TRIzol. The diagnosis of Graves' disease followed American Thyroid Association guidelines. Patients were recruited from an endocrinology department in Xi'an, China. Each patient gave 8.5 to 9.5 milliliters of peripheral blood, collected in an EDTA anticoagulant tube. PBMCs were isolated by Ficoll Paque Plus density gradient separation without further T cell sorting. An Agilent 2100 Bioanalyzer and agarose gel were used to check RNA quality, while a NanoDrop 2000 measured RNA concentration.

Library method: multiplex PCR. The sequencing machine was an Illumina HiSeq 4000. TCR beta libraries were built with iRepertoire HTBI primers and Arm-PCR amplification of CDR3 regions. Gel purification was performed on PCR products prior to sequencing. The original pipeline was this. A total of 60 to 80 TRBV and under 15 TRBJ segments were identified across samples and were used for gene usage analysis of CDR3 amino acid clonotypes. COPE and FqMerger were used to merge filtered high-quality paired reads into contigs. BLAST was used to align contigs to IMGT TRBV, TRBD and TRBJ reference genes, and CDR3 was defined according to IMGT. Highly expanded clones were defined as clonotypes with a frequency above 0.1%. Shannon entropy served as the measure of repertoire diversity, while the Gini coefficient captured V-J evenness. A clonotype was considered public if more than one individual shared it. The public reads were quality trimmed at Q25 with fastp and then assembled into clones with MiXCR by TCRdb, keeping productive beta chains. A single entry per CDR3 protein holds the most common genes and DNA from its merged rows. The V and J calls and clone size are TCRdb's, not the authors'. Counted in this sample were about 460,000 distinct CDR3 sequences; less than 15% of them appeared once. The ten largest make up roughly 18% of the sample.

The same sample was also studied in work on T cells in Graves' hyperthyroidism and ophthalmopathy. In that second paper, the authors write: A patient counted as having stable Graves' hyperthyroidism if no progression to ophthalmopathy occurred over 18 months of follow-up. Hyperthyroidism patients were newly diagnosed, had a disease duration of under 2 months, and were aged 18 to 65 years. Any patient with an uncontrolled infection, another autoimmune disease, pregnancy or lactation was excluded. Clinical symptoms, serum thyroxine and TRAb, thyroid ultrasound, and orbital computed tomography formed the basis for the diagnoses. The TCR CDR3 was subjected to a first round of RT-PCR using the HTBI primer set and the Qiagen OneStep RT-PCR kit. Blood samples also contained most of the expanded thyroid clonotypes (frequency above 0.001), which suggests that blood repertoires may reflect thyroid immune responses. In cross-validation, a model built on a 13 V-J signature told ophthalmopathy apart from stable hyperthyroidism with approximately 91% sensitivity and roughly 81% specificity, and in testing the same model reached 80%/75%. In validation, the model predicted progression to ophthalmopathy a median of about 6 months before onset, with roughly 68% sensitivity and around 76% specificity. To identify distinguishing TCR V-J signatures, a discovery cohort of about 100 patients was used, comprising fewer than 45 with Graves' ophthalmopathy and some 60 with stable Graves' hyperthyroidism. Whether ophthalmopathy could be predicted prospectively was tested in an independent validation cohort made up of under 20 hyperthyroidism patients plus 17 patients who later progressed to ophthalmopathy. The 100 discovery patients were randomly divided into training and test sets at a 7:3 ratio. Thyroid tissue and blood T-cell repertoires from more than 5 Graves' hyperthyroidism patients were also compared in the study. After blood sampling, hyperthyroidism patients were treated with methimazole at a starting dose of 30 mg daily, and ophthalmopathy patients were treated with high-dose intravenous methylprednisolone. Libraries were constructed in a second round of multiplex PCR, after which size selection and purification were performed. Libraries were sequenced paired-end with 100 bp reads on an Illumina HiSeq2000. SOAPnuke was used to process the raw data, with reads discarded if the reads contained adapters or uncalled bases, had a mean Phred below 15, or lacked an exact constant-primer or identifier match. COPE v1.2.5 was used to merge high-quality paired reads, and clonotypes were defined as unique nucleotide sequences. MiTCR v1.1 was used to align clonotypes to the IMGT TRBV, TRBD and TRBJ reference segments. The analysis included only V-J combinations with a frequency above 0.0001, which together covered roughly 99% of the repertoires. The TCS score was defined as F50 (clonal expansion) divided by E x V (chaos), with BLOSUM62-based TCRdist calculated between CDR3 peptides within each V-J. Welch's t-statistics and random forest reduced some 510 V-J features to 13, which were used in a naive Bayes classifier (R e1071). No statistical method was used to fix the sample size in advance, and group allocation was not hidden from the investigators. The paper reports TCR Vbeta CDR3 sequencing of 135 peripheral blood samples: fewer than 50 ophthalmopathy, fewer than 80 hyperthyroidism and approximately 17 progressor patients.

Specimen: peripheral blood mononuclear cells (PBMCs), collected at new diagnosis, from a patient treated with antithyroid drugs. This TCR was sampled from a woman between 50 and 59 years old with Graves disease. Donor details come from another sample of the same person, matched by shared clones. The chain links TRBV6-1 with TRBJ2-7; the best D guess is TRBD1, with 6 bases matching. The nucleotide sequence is TGTGCCAGCAGTGAATATAGGGGGAACACCTACGAGCAGTACTTC. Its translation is CASSEYRGNTYEQYF.